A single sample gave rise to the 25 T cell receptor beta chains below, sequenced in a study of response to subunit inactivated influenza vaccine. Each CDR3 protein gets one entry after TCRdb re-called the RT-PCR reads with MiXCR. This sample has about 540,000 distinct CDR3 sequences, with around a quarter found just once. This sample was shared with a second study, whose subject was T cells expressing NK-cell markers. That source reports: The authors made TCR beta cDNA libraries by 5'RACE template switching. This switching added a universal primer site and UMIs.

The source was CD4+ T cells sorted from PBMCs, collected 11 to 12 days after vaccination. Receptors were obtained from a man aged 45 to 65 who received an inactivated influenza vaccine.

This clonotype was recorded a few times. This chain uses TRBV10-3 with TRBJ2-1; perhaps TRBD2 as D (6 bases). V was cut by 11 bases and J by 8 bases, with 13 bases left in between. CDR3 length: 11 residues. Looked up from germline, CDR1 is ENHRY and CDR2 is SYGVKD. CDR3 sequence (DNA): TGTGCCTCGGGGGTTTTGGATGAGCAGTTCTTC. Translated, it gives CASGVLDEQFF.

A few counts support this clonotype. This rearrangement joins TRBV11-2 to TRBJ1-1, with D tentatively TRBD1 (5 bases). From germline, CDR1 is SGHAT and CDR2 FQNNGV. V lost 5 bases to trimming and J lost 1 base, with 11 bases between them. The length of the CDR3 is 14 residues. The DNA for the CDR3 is TGTGCCAGCAGCATACGCAGGGAGAACACTGAAGCTTTCTTT. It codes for CASSIRRENTEAFF. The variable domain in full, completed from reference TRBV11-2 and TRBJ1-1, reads EAGVAQSPRYKIIEKRQSVAFWCNPISGHATLYWYQQILGQGPKLLIQFQNNGVVDDSQLPKDRFSAERLKGVDSTLKIQPAKLEDSAVYLCASSIRRENTEAFFGQGTRLTVV.

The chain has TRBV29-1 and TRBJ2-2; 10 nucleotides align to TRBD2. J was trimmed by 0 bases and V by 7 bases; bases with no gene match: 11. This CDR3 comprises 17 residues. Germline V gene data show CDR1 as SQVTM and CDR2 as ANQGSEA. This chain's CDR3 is CSARALAGRTNTGELFF. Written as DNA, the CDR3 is TGCAGCGCCAGAGCACTAGCGGGGAGGACGAACACCGGGGAGCTGTTTTTT.

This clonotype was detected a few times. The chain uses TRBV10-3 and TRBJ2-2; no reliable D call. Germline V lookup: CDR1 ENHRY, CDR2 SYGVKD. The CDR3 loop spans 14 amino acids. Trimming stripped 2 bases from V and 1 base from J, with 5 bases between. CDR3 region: CAISERQNTGELFF. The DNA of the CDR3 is TGTGCCATCAGTGAGAGGCAGAACACCGGGGAGCTGTTTTTT.

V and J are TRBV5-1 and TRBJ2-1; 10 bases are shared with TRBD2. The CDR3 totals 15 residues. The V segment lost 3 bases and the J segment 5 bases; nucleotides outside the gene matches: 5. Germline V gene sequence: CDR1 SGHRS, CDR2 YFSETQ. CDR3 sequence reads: CASSSQRGGHNEQFF. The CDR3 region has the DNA TGCGCCAGCAGCTCCCAGCGGGGGGGCCACAATGAGCAGTTCTTC.

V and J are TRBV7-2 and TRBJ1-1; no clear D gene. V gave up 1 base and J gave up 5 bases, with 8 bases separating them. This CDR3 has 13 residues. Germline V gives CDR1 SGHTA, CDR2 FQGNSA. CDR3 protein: CASSLDPYTEAFF. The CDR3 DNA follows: TGTGCCAGCAGCTTAGATCCCTATACTGAAGCTTTCTTT.

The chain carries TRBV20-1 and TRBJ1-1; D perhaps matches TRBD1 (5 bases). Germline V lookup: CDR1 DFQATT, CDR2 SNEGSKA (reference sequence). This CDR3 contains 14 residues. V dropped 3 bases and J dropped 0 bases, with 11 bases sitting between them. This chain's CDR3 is CSASRQGLNTEAFF. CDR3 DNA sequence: TGCAGTGCTAGTCGCCAGGGTTTGAACACTGAAGCTTTCTTT.

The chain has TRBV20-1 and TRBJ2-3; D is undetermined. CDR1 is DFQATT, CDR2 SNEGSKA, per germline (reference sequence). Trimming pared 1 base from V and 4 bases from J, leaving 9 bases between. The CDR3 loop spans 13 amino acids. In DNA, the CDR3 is TGCAGTGCTAGAGTGCGGAATGCAGATACGCAGTATTTT. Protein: CSARVRNADTQYF.

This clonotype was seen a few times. The CDR3 nucleotides are TGTGCCAGCTGGGGGCAGGGAACCTACGAGCAGTACTTC. Amino acids: CASWGQGTYEQYF. The J gene is TRBJ2-7, the V gene TRBV28; D may be TRBD1 (6 bases). The CDR3 is made up of 13 amino acids. The germline CDR1 and CDR2 sequences are MDHEN and SYDVKM. V lost 8 bases and J lost 2, with 13 bases in between.

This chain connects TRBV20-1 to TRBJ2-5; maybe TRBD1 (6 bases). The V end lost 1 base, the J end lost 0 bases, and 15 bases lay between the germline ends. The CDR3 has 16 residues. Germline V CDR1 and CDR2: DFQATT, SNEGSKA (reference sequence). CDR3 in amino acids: CSARGDRRRYQETQYF. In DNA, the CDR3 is TGCAGTGCTAGAGGAGACAGGCGGCGGTACCAAGAGACCCAGTACTTC.

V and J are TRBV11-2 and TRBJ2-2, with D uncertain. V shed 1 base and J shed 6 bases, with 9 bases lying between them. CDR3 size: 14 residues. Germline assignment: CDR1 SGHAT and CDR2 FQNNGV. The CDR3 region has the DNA TGTGCCAGCAGCTTAGTTCCTTTTGCCGGGGAGCTGTTTTTT. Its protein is CASSLVPFAGELFF.

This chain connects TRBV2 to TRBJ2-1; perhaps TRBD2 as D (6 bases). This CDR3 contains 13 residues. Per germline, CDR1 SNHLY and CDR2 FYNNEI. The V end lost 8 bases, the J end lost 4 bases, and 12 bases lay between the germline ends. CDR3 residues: CASETSTYNEQFF. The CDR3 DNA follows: TGTGCCAGCGAGACTAGTACGTACAATGAGCAGTTCTTC. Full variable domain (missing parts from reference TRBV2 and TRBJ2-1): EPEVTQTPSHQVTQMGQEVILRCVPISNHLYFYWYRQILGQKVEFLVSFYNNEISEKSEIFDDQFSVERPDGSNFTLKIRSTKLEDSAMYFCASETSTYNEQFFGPGTRLTVL.

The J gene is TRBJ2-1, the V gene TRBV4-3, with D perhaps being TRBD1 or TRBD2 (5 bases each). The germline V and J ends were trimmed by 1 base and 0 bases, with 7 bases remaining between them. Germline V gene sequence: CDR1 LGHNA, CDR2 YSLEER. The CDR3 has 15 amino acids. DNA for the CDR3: TGCGCCAGCAGCCAAGGTGGGGGCTCCTACAATGAGCAGTTCTTC. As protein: CASSQGGGSYNEQFF.

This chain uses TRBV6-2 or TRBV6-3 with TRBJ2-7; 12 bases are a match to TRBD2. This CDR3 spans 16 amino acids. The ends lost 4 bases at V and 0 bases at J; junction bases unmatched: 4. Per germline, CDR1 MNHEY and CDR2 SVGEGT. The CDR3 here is CASSWTSGTSSYEQYF. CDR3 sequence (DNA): TGTGCCAGCAGTTGGACTAGCGGGACGAGCTCCTACGAGCAGTACTTC.

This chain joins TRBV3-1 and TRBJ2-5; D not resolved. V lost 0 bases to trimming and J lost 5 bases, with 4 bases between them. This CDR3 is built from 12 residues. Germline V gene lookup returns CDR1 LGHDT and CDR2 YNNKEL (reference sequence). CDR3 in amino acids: CASSQDPETQYF. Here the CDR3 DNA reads TGTGCCAGCAGCCAAGATCCGGAGACCCAGTACTTC.

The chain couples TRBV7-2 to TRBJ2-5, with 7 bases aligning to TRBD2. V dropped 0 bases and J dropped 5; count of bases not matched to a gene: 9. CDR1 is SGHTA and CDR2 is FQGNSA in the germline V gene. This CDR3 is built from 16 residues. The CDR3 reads CASSLANAGAGETQYF. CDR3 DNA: TGTGCCAGCAGCTTAGCGAATGCGGGAGCAGGGGAGACCCAGTACTTC.

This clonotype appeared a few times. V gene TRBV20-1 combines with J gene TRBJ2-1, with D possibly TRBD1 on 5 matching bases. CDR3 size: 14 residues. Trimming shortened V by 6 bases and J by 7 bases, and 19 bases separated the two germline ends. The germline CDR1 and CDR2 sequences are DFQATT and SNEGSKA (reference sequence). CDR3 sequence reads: CSAPRAVRGNEQFF. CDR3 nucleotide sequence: TGCAGTGCACCCCGGGCCGTAAGGGGAAATGAGCAGTTCTTC.

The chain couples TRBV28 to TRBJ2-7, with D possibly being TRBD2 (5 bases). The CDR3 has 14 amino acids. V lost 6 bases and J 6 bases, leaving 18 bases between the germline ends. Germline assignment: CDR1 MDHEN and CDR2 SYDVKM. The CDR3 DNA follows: TGTGCCAGCAGGGTTAGCGTGGGGTCGGGCGAGCAGTACTTC. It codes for CASRVSVGSGEQYF.

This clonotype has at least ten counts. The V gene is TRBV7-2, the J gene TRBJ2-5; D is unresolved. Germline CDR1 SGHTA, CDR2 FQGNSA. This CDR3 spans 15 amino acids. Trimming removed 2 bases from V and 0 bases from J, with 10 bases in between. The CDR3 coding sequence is TGTGCCAGCAGCTTATCCGTGACTCACCAAGAGACCCAGTACTTC. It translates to CASSLSVTHQETQYF. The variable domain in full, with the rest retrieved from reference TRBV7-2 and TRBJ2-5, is GAGVSQSPSNKVTEKGKDVELRCDPISGHTALYWYRQSLGQGLEFLIYFQGNSAPDKSGLPSDRFSAERTGGSVSTLTIQRTQQEDSAVYLCASSLSVTHQETQYFGPGTRLLVL.

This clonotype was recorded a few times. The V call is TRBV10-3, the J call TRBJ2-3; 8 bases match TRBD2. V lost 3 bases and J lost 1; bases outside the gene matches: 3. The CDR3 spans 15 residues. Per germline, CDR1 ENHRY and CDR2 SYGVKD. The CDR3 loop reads CAISDLGLGTDTQYF. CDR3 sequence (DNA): TGTGCCATCAGTGACCTGGGACTAGGCACAGATACGCAGTATTTT.

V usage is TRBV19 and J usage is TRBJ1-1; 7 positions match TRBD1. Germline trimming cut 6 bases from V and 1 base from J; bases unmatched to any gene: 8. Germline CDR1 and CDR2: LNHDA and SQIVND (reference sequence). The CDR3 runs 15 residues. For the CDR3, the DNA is TGTGCCAGTAGCCATAGACCAGGGGGGAACACTGAAGCTTTCTTT. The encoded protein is CASSHRPGGNTEAFF.

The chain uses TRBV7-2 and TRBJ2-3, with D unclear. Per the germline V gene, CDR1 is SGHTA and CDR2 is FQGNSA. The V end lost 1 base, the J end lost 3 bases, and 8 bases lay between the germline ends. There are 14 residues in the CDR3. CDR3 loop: CASSLGVKTDTQYF. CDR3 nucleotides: TGTGCCAGCAGCTTAGGGGTGAAGACAGATACGCAGTATTTT.

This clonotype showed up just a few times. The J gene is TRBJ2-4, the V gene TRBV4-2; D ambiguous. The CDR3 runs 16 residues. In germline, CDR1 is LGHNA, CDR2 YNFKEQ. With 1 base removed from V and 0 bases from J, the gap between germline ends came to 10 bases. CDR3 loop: CASSQAAEIAKNIQYF. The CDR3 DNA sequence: TGTGCCAGCAGCCAAGCGGCAGAAATAGCCAAAAACATTCAGTACTTC.

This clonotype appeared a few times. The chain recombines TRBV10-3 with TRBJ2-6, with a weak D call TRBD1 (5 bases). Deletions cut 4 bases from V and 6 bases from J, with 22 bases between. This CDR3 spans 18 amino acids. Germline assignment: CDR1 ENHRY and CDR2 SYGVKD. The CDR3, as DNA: TGTGCCATCAGTGTGCTCGACAGTCCATCTCTCAAGGCCAACGTCCTGACTTTC. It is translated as CAISVLDSPSLKANVLTF.

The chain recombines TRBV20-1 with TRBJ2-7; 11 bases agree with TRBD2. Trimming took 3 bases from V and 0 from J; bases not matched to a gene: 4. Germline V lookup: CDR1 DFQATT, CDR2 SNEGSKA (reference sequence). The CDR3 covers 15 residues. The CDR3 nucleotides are TGCAGTGCTAGCCTAGCGGGAGGTAGCTCCTACGAGCAGTACTTC. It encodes CSASLAGGSSYEQYF.